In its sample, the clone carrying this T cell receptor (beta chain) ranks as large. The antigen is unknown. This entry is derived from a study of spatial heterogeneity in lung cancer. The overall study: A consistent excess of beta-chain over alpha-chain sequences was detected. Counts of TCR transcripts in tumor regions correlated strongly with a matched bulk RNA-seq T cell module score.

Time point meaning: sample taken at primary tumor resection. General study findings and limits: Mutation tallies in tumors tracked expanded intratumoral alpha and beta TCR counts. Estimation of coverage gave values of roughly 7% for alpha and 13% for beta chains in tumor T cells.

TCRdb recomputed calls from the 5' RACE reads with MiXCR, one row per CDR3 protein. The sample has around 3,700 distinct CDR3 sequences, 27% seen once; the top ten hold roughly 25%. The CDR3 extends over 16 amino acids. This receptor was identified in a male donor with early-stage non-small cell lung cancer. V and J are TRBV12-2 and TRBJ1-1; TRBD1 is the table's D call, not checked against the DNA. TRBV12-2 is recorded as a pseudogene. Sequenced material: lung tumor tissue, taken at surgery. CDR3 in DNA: TGTGCAAGTCGCTCCCCAGACGGACAGGTCAGCACTGAAGCTTTCTTT. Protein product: CASRSPDGQVSTEAFF.